The entry below describes one T cell receptor (beta chain). The CDR3 is made up of 15 amino acids. Germline V CDR1 and CDR2: MDHEN, SYDVKM. Trimming left V 7 bases short and J 6 bases short, with 21 bases between. The data were obtained in a study of blood T cell repertoires in COVID-19. Study background: The cDNA or gDNA used as material had been derived from T cells, B-cell-depleted T cells, or PBMCs.

The assay was immunoSEQ multiplex PCR, and TCRdb's table has in-frame clones only and misses some. The data hold hundreds of thousands of clones, with 84% observed a single time. The source material was peripheral blood. The TCR comes from a human donor in a cohort sampled during active COVID-19. The V gene is TRBV28, the J gene TRBJ1-2, with D hard to call. The CDR3 DNA is TGTGCCAGCACCCTTACGGTCCCTAACCGTGATGGCTACACCTTC. This codes for CASTLTVPNRDGYTF.